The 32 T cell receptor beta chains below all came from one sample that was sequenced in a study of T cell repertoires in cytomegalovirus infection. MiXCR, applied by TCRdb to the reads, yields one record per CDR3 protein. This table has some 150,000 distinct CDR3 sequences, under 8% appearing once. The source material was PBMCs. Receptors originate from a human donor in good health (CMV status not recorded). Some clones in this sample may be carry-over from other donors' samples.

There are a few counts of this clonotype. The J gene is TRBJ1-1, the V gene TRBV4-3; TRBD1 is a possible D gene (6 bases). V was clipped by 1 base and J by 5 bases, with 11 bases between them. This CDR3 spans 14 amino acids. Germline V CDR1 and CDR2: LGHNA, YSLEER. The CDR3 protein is CASSQVGGRTEAFF. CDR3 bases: TGCGCCAGCAGCCAAGTGGGGGGCAGGACTGAAGCTTTCTTT.

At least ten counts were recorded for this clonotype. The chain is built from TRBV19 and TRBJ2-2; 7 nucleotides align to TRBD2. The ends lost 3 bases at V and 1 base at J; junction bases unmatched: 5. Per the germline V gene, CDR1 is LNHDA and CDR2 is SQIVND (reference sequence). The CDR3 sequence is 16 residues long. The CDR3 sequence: CASSILAGVNTGELFF. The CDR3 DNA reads TGTGCCAGTAGTATCTTGGCGGGGGTGAACACCGGGGAGCTGTTTTTT.

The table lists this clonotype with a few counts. In nucleotides, the CDR3 is TGCAGCGGGACTTGGTACACTGAAGCTTTCTTT. This gives the protein CSGTWYTEAFF. The V and J genes are TRBV29-1 and TRBJ1-1; D gene ambiguous. The CDR3 runs to 11 residues. V lost 7 bases and J lost 3, with 9 bases in between. CDR1 is SQVTM, CDR2 ANQGSEA, per germline.

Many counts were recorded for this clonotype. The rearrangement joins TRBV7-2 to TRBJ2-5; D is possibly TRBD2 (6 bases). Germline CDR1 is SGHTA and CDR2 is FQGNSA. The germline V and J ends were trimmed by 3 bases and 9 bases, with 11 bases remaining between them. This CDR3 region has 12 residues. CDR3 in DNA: TGTGCCAGCAGCTTGGGACTTCAGGCCCAGTACTTC. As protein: CASSLGLQAQYF.

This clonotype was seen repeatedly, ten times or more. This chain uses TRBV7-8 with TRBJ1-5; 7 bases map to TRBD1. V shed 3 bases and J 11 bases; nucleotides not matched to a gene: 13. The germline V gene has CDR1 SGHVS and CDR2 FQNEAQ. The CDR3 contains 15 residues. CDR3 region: CASSFNRDSAPAQHF. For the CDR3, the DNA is TGTGCCAGCAGCTTCAACCGGGACAGCGCTCCGGCCCAGCATTTT.

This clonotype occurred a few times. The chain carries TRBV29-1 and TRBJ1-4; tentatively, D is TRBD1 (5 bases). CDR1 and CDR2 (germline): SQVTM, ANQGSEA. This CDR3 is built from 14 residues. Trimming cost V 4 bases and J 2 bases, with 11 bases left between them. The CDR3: CSVGLGVTNEKLFF. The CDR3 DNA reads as TGCAGCGTTGGTTTGGGGGTCACTAATGAAAAACTGTTTTTT.

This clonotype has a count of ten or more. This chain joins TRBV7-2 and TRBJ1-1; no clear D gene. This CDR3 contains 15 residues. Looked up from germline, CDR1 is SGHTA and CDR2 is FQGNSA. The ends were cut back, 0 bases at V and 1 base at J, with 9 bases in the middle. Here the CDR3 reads CASSLAYKRNTEAFF. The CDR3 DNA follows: TGTGCCAGCAGCTTAGCGTATAAGAGGAACACTGAAGCTTTCTTT.

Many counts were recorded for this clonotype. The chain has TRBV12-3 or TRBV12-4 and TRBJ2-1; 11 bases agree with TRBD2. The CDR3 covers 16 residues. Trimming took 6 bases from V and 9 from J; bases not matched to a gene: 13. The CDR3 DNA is TGTGCCAGCAGCTACAGTAGCGGGGGGGCCTACGGTGAGCAGTTCTTC. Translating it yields CASSYSSGGAYGEQFF.

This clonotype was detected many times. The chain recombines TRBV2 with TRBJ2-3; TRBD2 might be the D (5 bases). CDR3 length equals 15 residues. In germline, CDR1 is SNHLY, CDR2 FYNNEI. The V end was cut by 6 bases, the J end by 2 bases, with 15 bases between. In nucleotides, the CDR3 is TGTGCCAGCAGCGCCTTGACGGGGAACACAGATACGCAGTATTTT. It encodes CASSALTGNTDTQYF.

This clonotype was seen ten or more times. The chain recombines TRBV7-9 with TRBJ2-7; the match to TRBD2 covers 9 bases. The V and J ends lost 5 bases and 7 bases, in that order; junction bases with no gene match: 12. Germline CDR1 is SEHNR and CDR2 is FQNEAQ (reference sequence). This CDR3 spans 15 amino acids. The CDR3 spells CASSLGQGSGREQYF. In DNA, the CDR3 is TGTGCCAGCAGCCTTGGTCAGGGAAGCGGGAGGGAGCAGTACTTC.

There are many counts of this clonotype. The CDR3 DNA reads TGTGCCAGCAGCTCACTGACAGGGCCCATGAACACTGAAGCTTTCTTT. The encoded protein is CASSSLTGPMNTEAFF. This chain joins TRBV7-2 and TRBJ1-1, with 7 positions matching TRBD1. V lost 4 bases to trimming and J lost 0 bases; unmatched junction nucleotides: 8. Germline CDR1 is SGHTA and CDR2 is FQGNSA. The length of the CDR3 is 16 residues.

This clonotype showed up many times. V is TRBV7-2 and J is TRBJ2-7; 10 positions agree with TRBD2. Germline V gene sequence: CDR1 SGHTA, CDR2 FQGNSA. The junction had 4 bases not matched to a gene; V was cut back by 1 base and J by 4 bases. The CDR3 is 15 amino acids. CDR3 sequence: CASSLDPSGGYEQYF. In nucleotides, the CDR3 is TGTGCCAGCAGCTTAGACCCTAGCGGGGGATACGAGCAGTACTTC.

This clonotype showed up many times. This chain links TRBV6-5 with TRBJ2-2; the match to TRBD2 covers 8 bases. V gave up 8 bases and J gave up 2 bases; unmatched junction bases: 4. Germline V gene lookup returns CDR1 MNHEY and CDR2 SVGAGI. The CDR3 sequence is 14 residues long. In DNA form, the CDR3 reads TGTGCCAGCGGGCGGGGGGTAAACACCGGGGAGCTGTTTTTT. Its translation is CASGRGVNTGELFF.

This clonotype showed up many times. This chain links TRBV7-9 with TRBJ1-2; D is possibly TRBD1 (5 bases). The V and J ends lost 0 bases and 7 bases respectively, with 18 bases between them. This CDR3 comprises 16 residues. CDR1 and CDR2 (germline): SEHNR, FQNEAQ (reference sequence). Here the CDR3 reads CASSLADTSNAFGYTF. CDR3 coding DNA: TGTGCCAGCAGCTTAGCGGACACCTCAAACGCCTTTGGCTACACCTTC.

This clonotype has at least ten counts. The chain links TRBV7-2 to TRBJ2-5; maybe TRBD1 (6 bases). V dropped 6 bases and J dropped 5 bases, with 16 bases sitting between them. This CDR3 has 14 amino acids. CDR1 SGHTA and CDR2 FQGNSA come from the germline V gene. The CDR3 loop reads CASSQIRGGETQYF. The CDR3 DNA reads TGTGCCAGCAGTCAAATCAGGGGTGGGGAGACCCAGTACTTC.

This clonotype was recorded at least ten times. The CDR3 is CSAGTGRYEQYF. CDR3 DNA sequence: TGCAGTGCTGGGACAGGGAGATACGAGCAGTACTTC. The chain combines TRBV20-1 with TRBJ2-7, with 9 bases identical to TRBD1. The germline V gene encodes CDR1 DFQATT and CDR2 SNEGSKA (reference sequence). The J segment lost 4 bases and the V segment lost 5 bases, leaving 3 bases of the junction unmatched. The CDR3 consists of 12 residues.

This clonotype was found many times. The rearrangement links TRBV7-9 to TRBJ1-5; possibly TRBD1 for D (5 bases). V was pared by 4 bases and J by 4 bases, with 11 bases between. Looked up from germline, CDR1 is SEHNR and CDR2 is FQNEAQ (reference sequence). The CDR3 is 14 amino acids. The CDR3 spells CASSSDSRNQPQHF. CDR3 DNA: TGTGCCAGCAGCTCAGACAGCCGAAATCAGCCCCAGCATTTT.

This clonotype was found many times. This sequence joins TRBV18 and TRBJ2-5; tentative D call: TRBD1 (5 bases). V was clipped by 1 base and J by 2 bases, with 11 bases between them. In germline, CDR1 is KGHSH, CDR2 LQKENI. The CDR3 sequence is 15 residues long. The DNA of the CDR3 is TGTGCCAGCTCACCACAGGGGATCGGTCAAGAGACCCAGTACTTC. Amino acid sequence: CASSPQGIGQETQYF.

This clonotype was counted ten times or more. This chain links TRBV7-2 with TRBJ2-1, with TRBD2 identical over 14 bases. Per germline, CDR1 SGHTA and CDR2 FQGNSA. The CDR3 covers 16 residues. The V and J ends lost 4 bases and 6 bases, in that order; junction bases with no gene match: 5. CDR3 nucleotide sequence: TGTGCCAGCAGCTCCGGACTAGCGGGGGGCTCCAATGAGCAGTTCTTC. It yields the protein CASSSGLAGGSNEQFF. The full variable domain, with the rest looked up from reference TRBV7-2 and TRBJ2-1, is GAGVSQSPSNKVTEKGKDVELRCDPISGHTALYWYRQSLGQGLEFLIYFQGNSAPDKSGLPSDRFSAERTGGSVSTLTIQRTQQEDSAVYLCASSSGLAGGSNEQFFGPGTRLTVL.

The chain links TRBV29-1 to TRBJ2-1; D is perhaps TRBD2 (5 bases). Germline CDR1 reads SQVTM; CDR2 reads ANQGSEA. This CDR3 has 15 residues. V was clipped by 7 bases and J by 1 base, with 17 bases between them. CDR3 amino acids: CSAEGLDGSYNEQFF. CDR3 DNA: TGCAGCGCCGAGGGCCTAGATGGTTCCTACAATGAGCAGTTCTTC.

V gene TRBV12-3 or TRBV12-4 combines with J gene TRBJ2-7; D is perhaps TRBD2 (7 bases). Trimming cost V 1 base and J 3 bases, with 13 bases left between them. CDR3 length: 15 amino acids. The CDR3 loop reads CASSLDPGGSYEQYF. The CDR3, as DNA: TGTGCCAGCAGTTTAGACCCGGGGGGCAGCTACGAGCAGTACTTC.

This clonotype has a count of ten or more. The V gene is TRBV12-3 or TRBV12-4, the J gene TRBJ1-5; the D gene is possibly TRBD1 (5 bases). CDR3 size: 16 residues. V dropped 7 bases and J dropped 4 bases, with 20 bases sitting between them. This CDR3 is CASTSGGLALNQPQHF. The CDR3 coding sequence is TGTGCCAGCACTTCTGGGGGACTTGCGCTAAATCAGCCCCAGCATTTT.

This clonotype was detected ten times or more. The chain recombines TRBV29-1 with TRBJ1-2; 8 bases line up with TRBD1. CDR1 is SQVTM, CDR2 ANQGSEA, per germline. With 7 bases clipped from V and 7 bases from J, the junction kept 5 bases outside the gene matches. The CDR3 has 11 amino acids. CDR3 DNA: TGCAGCGCTGGACAGGGAGCTGGCTACACCTTC. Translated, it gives CSAGQGAGYTF.

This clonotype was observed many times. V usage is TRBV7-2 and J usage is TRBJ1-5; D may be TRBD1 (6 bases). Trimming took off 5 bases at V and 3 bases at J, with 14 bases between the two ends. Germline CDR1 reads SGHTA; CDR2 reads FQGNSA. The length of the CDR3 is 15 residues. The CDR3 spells CASSVRGQINQPQHF. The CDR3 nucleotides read TGTGCCAGCAGCGTACGCGGACAGATCAATCAGCCCCAGCATTTT.

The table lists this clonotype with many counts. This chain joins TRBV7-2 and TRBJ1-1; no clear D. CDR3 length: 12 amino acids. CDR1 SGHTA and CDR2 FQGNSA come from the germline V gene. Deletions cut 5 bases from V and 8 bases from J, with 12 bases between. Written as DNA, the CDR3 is TGTGCCAGCAGCCCACGGGGATGGGAAGCTTTCTTT. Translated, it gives CASSPRGWEAFF.

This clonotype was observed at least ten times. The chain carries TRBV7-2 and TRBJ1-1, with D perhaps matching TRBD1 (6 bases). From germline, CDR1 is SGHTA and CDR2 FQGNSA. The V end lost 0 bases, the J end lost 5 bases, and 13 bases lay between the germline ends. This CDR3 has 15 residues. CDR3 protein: CASSLAGGQWTEAFF. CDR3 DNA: TGTGCCAGCAGCTTAGCTGGGGGCCAATGGACTGAAGCTTTCTTT. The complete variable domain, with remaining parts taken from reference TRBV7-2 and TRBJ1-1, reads GAGVSQSPSNKVTEKGKDVELRCDPISGHTALYWYRQSLGQGLEFLIYFQGNSAPDKSGLPSDRFSAERTGGSVSTLTIQRTQQEDSAVYLCASSLAGGQWTEAFFGQGTRLTVV.

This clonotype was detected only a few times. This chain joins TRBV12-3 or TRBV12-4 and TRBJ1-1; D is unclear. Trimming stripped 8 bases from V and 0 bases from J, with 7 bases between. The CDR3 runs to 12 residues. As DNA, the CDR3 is TGTGCCAGCGGAAGGGTGAACACTGAAGCTTTCTTT. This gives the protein CASGRVNTEAFF.

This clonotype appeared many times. The CDR3 sequence is CASSFMKGGHQPQHF. The CDR3 DNA follows: TGTGCCAGCAGCTTTATGAAGGGTGGTCATCAGCCCCAGCATTTT. The chain couples TRBV7-2 to TRBJ1-5, with D unclear. V lost 3 bases to trimming and J lost 5 bases, with 14 bases between them. The CDR3 covers 15 residues. Germline V gene data show CDR1 as SGHTA and CDR2 as FQGNSA.

CDR3 protein: CASSLQGTDSYEQYF. In DNA form, the CDR3 reads TGTGCCAGCAGCTTACAGGGAACCGATTCCTACGAGCAGTACTTC. The chain recombines TRBV9 with TRBJ2-7; a possible D gene is TRBD1 (6 bases). This CDR3 has 15 amino acids. V gave up 4 bases and J gave up 1 base, with 15 bases separating them. Per the germline V gene, CDR1 is SGDLS and CDR2 is YYNGEE.

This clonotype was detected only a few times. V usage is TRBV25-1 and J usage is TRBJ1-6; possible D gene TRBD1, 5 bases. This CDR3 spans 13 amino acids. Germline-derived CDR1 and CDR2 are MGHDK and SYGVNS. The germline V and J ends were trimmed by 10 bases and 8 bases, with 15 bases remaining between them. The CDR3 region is CATRRGTDSPLHF. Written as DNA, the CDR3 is TGTGCCACCAGGAGGGGTACTGATTCACCCCTCCACTTT.

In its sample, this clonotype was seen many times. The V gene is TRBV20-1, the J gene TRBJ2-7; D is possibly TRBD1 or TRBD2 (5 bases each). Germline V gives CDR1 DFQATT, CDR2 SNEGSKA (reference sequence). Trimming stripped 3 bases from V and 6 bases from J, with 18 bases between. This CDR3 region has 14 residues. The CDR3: CSASRAEGLGEQYF. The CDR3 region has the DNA TGCAGTGCTAGCCGTGCAGAGGGGCTAGGCGAGCAGTACTTC.

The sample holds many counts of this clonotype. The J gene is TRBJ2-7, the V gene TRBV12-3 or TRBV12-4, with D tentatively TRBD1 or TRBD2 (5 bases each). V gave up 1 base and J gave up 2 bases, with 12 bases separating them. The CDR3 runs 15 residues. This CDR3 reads CASSLGWDGTYEQYF. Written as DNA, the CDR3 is TGTGCCAGCAGTTTAGGTTGGGACGGGACCTACGAGCAGTACTTC.